This T cell receptor (beta chain) was retrieved from a study of cytomegalovirus exposure and HLA in healthy donors. Unrecorded immune exposure was likely among donors, who were nominally healthy when sampled. As concerns this clone: No antigen is known for it.

The PCR used 60 Vbeta and 13 Jbeta primers. Profiled with immunoSEQ multiplex PCR; TCRdb holds only in-frame clones, not every one. The sample has some 180,000 clones; roughly 70% are singletons. Germline V gives CDR1 MNHEY, CDR2 SVGAGI. The CDR3 loop spans 15 amino acids. V lost 6 bases, J lost 0 bases, and 15 bases lay in between. Study conclusions and caveats: Later analysis associated a missense DCLRE1C variant with TCR beta V- and J-gene trimming. Most TCR beta V segments were productive about 90% or about 30% of the time in an earlier analysis.

This chain uses TRBV6-5 with TRBJ2-7, with D possibly matching TRBD1 (6 bases). Sequencing was performed on PBMCs. This sequence was found in a male donor in good health and CMV-seronegative. CDR3 region: CASSRGQGSSYEQYF. For the CDR3, the DNA is TGTGCCAGCAGCCGCGGGCAGGGGAGCTCCTACGAGCAGTACTTC.